This TCR beta chain was recovered during a study of blood T cells in healthy people across ages. Broader study findings: Compared with aged donors, long-lived donors showed fewer expanded clones, suggesting selection. Significant beta diversity loss was already apparent by age roughly 43, declining roughly linearly.

This clonotype was observed a few times. Its specificity is not known. A second PCR, run for roughly 7 to 11 cycles, used a sample-barcoded 5' primer plus a J-beta primer mix. TCRdb re-analysed the 5' RACE reads in MiXCR, keeping a single row per CDR3 protein. The table shows more than 500,000 distinct CDR3 sequences, with roughly a quarter occurring only once. Germline V gene lookup returns CDR1 KGHDR and CDR2 SFDVKD. The CDR3 has 13 amino acids. The same data also went into a second study, on T cells of mothers and their children.

The sequencing sample was made of blood. The clonotype comes from a boy under 10 years old in good health. The V gene is TRBV24-1, the J gene TRBJ2-5, with no clear D. The DNA end favors TRBJ2-6, so the J call may be wrong. In DNA form, the CDR3 reads TGTGCCACCAGTGCCTCATCCTGGGGTCCTCTGACTTTC. As protein: CATSASSWGPLTF.